Described below is a single T cell receptor (beta chain) sequence and its context. No antigen is known for it. The data were taken from a study of CXCR3-negative and CXCR3-positive naive CD8 T cells. All TRB cDNA libraries came from 5' RACE performed with UMI labels. TCRdb re-called the 5' RACE reads; one entry per CDR3 protein, DNA not given. In all, the sample yields 100,000 to 150,000 distinct CDR3 sequences. Study-wide results and caveats: CXCR3-positive naive cells had more hydrophobic TRB CDR3s than CXCR3-negative naive cells.

The receptor comes from a human donor in good health. Some clones in this sample may be carry-over from other donors' samples. The sample was naive CXCR3- CD8+ T cells from blood. This sample's subset: CD45RO-CCR7+CD27+CD95- naive CD8+ T cells lacking CXCR3 (TNR3-).

CDR3 amino acids: CASPKPGPGPRCEQYF. The V gene is TRBV25-1, the J gene TRBJ2-7; TCRdb gives TRBD1 as the D gene, but with no DNA this cannot be confirmed. CDR3 length: 16 residues. Germline CDR1 and CDR2: MGHDK and SYGVNS.